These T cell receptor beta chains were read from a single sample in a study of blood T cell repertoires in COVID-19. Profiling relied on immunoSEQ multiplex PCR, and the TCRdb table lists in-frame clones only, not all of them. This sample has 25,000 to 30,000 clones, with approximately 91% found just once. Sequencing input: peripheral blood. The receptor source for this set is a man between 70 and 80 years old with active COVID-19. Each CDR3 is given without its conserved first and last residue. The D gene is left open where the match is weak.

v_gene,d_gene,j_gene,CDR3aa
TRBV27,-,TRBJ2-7,ASSLAASGGLNEQY
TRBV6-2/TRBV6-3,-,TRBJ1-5,ASSYGQGLWAQH
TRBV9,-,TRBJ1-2,ASSVDLGQGGYT
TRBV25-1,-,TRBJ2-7,ASSESGTVTYEQY
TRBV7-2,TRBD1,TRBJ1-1,ASTTRGTGSEAF
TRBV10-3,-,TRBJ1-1,AISGPTGGNTEAF
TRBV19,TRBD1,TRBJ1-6,ASSTTGGNSPLH
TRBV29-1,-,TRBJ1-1,SVAEPPRWTEAF
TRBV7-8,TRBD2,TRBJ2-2,ASSLATSGGWDGELF
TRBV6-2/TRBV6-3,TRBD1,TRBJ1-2,ASSWTGKGYT
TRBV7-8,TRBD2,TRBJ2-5,ASSLGTSGGQPQETQY
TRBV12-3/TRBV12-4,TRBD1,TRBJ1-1,ASSPTGPRAF
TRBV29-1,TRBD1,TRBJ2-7,SAYSGTGDTYEQY
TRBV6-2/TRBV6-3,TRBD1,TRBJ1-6,ASSTLSTGRDSPLH
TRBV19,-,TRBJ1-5,ASSIFSPTGNQPQH
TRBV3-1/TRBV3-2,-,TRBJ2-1,ASSPNPRDNEQF
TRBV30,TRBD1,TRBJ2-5,AWDGTGSVTQY